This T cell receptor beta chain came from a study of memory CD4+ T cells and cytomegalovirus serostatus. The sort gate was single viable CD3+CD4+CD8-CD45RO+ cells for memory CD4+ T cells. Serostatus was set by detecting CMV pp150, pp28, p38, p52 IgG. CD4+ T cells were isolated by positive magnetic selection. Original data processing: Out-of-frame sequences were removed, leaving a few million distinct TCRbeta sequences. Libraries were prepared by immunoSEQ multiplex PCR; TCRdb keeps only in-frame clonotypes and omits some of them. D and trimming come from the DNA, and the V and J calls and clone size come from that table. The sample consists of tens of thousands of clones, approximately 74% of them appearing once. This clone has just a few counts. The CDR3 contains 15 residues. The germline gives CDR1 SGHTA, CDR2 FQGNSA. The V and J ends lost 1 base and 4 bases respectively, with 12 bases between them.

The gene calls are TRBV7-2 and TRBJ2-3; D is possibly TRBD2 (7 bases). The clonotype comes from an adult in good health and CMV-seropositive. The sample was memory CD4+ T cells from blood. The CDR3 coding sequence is TGTGCCAGCAGCTTAGACGGGGGGCGGGCAGATACGCAGTATTTT. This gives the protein CASSLDGGRADTQYF. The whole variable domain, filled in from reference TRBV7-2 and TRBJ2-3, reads GAGVSQSPSNKVTEKGKDVELRCDPISGHTALYWYRQSLGQGLEFLIYFQGNSAPDKSGLPSDRFSAERTGGSVSTLTIQRTQQEDSAVYLCASSLDGGRADTQYFGPGTRLTVL.